Shown below are 26 T cell receptor beta chains from a single sample sequenced in a study of blood T cells in healthy people across ages. A J-beta primer mix and a sample-barcoded 5' primer were used in a second PCR of about 7 to 12 cycles. TCRdb itself ran the 5' RACE reads through MiXCR, one entry per CDR3 protein. The repertoire holds fewer than 800,000 distinct CDR3 sequences, with roughly 21% as singletons. Material for sequencing was blood. All receptors come from a man aged 65 to 79 in good health.

This clonotype was counted a few times. The chain has TRBV27 and TRBJ2-1, with D possibly TRBD2 on 5 matching bases. Trimming took off 11 bases at V and 7 bases at J, with 24 bases between the two ends. Per the germline V gene, CDR1 is MNHEY and CDR2 is SMNVEV (reference sequence). The CDR3 is 15 residues long. CDR3 sequence (DNA): TGTGCCGTGGAGTTCCCTCGGTCAGAGGGTAATGAGCAGTTCTTC. Its translation is CAVEFPRSEGNEQFF.

The J gene is TRBJ2-3, the V gene TRBV20-1; 9 nucleotides agree with TRBD2. Germline lookup yields CDR1 DFQATT and CDR2 SNEGSKA (reference sequence). There are 18 residues in the CDR3. V lost 0 bases and J lost 0; bases outside the gene matches: 10. In DNA form, the CDR3 reads TGCAGTGCTAGAGATCAAACACGCCTAGCGGGGAGCACAGATACGCAGTATTTT. It codes for CSARDQTRLAGSTDTQYF.

In its sample, this clonotype was seen a few times. The gene calls are TRBV11-2 and TRBJ2-1, with D unclear. Trimming took off 5 bases at V and 4 bases at J, with 12 bases between the two ends. Germline CDR1 SGHAT, CDR2 FQNNGV. The CDR3 extends over 14 amino acids. CDR3 in amino acids: CASSAPEGYNEQFF. CDR3 sequence (DNA): TGTGCCAGCAGCGCCCCTGAAGGGTACAATGAGCAGTTCTTC.

This chain connects TRBV5-1 to TRBJ1-1; 9 nucleotides match TRBD1. This CDR3 has 15 amino acids. Trimming at V came to 1 base and at J to 1 base, leaving 2 bases not matched to a gene. Germline CDR1 and CDR2: SGHRS and YFSETQ. CDR3 protein: CASSLTGGANTEAFF. CDR3 bases: TGCGCCAGCAGCTTGACAGGGGGCGCGAACACTGAAGCTTTCTTT.

The chain combines TRBV29-1 with TRBJ2-5; TRBD2 matches at 8 bases. The closer fit of TRBJ2-1 to the DNA end suggests the J call may be wrong. This CDR3 is built from 14 residues. CDR1 and CDR2 (germline): SQVTM, ANQGSEA. The CDR3 region has the DNA TGCAGCGTTGAACTGAGCGGGAGAGCCAATGAGCAGTTCTTC. It specifies CSVELSGRANEQFF.

The CDR3 sequence: CASSLSGSPEQYF. The CDR3 DNA is TGCGCCAGCAGCTTGAGCGGGAGTCCCGAGCAGTACTTC. This chain uses TRBV5-1 with TRBJ2-7, with TRBD2 matching over 8 bases. The CDR3 has 13 amino acids. With V trimmed by 1 base and J by 6 bases, 3 bases remained unmatched. Per germline, CDR1 SGHRS and CDR2 YFSETQ. The entire variable domain, with the rest obtained from reference TRBV5-1 and TRBJ2-7, is as follows: KAGVTQTPRYLIKTRGQQVTLSCSPISGHRSVSWYQQTPGQGLQFLFEYFSETQRNKGNFPGRFSGRQFSNSRSEMNVSTLELGDSALYLCASSLSGSPEQYFGPGTRLTVT.

V is TRBV7-2 and J is TRBJ2-7, with D possibly TRBD1 on 6 matching bases. Looked up from germline, CDR1 is SGHTA and CDR2 is FQGNSA. The CDR3 loop spans 14 amino acids. Trimming took off 2 bases at V and 2 bases at J, with 10 bases between the two ends. The CDR3 DNA sequence: TGTGCCAGCAGCTTAAGTTACAGGGCCTACGAGCAGTACTTC. As protein: CASSLSYRAYEQYF.

This clonotype was seen only a few times. The chain is built from TRBV3-1 and TRBJ2-5; 8 bases map to TRBD2. The assigned J gene may be wrong: the sequence end matches TRBJ2-1 better. Germline V gene sequence: CDR1 LGHDT, CDR2 YNNKEL (reference sequence). This CDR3 spans 16 amino acids. The CDR3 sequence is CASSQGTGGRNNEQFF. CDR3 bases: TGTGCCAGCAGCCAAGGTACGGGAGGGAGAAACAATGAGCAGTTCTTC.

This clonotype occurred a few times. This chain joins TRBV7-2 and TRBJ2-1; D unresolved. The V end lost 2 bases, the J end lost 0 bases, and 8 bases lay between the germline ends. The CDR3 is made up of 15 amino acids. CDR1 is SGHTA, CDR2 FQGNSA, per germline. Written as DNA, the CDR3 is TGTGCCAGCAGCTTACTACCGAGCTCCTACAATGAGCAGTTCTTC. This translates into CASSLLPSSYNEQFF.

The V call is TRBV20-1, the J call TRBJ2-3; 9 nucleotides agree with TRBD2. The CDR3 length is 15 residues. The V gene end was trimmed by 3 bases and the J gene end by 1 base; junction bases not matched to a gene: 5. Germline CDR1 is DFQATT and CDR2 is SNEGSKA (reference sequence). CDR3 DNA sequence: TGCAGTGCTAGTGGTAGACTAGCGGGCACAGATACGCAGTATTTT. Its protein product is CSASGRLAGTDTQYF.

This clonotype was counted a few times. J is TRBJ2-5 and V is TRBV12-5; tentatively, D is TRBD1 (5 bases). CDR3 length: 14 amino acids. V was shortened by 0 bases and J by 4 bases, with 9 bases between the two germline ends. Germline CDR1 LGHNT, CDR2 FRNRAP. The CDR3 is CASGLVRGAETQYF. The CDR3 nucleotides read TGTGCTAGTGGTTTGGTACGTGGGGCAGAGACCCAGTACTTC. Full variable domain (remainder filled in from reference TRBV12-5 and TRBJ2-5): DARVTQTPRHKVTEMGQEVTMRCQPILGHNTVFWYRQTMMQGLELLAYFRNRAPLDDSGMPKDRFSAEMPDATLATLKIQPSEPRDSAVYFCASGLVRGAETQYFGPGTRLLVL.

This clonotype was observed many times. V is TRBV24-1 and J is TRBJ2-5, with TRBD2 matching 7 bases. The CDR3 length is 15 residues. The V gene's germline CDR1 is KGHDR and CDR2 SFDVKD. The V gene end was trimmed by 5 bases and the J gene end by 3 bases; junction bases not matched to a gene: 8. The CDR3 protein is CATSAVGGPEETQYF. The CDR3 DNA is TGTGCCACCAGTGCGGTGGGAGGGCCCGAAGAGACCCAGTACTTC.

This chain connects TRBV7-9 to TRBJ2-1; 11 bases line up with TRBD2. The CDR3 covers 17 residues. Losses at the gene ends were 5 bases for V and 5 bases for J; bases not matched to a gene: 11. Germline CDR1 reads SEHNR; CDR2 reads FQNEAQ (reference sequence). The CDR3 region is CASSQPTGTSGNNEQFF. The CDR3, as DNA: TGTGCCAGCAGCCAGCCCACCGGGACTAGCGGTAACAATGAGCAGTTCTTC. The whole variable domain, filled in from reference TRBV7-9 and TRBJ2-1, reads DTGVSQNPRHKITKRGQNVTFRCDPISEHNRLYWYRQTLGQGPEFLTYFQNEAQLEKSRLLSDRFSAERPKGSFSTLEIQRTEQGDSAMYLCASSQPTGTSGNNEQFFGPGTRLTVL.

The chain joins TRBV5-1 to TRBJ2-3, with D possibly being TRBD2 (5 bases). Per germline, CDR1 SGHRS and CDR2 YFSETQ. This CDR3 has 13 amino acids. V was trimmed by 4 bases and J by 4 bases, leaving 10 bases between them. The CDR3 spells CASSMGESDTQYF. The CDR3 region has the DNA TGCGCCAGCAGCATGGGAGAGTCAGATACGCAGTATTTT.

This clonotype has more than one count but fewer than ten. This sequence joins TRBV2 and TRBJ1-1, with a possible D match to TRBD1 (5 bases). Germline loops: CDR1 SNHLY, CDR2 FYNNEI. The V end lost 4 bases, the J end lost 3 bases, and 18 bases lay between the germline ends. CDR3 length: 16 amino acids. CDR3 loop: CASSGDGDSLDTEAFF. CDR3 in DNA: TGTGCCAGCAGTGGGGACGGGGATTCTCTAGACACTGAAGCTTTCTTT.

The gene calls are TRBV9 and TRBJ2-1, with TRBD2 matching over 12 bases. The J segment lost 6 bases and the V segment lost 4 bases, leaving 8 bases of the junction unmatched. The CDR3 totals 16 residues. CDR1 is SGDLS, CDR2 YYNGEE, per germline. The CDR3 sequence is CASSPGLLAGGNEQFF. As DNA, the CDR3 is TGTGCCAGCAGCCCAGGGCTACTAGCGGGAGGCAATGAGCAGTTCTTC.

This chain joins TRBV19 and TRBJ1-1; D is possibly TRBD1 (5 bases). V was trimmed by 6 bases and J by 4 bases, leaving 15 bases between them. CDR1 is LNHDA, CDR2 SQIVND, per germline (reference sequence). This CDR3 contains 14 residues. The CDR3 reads CASRPAGGPTEAFF. CDR3 DNA: TGTGCCAGTAGGCCGGCGGGGGGTCCCACTGAAGCTTTCTTT.

The chain joins TRBV20-1 to TRBJ1-2; maybe TRBD1 (5 bases). CDR3 size: 13 residues. V lost 3 bases, J lost 7 bases, and 15 bases lay in between. Germline CDR1 and CDR2: DFQATT and SNEGSKA (reference sequence). The CDR3 here is CSASPMAGPGYTF. In DNA, the CDR3 is TGCAGTGCTAGTCCTATGGCAGGGCCTGGCTACACCTTC.

This chain connects TRBV10-3 to TRBJ1-3, with TRBD1 as a possible D gene (6 bases). Germline V CDR1 and CDR2: ENHRY, SYGVKD. V dropped 6 bases and J dropped 0 bases, with 15 bases sitting between them. This CDR3 is built from 16 residues. The CDR3 sequence: CAISDQGQSSGNTIYF. The CDR3 DNA sequence: TGTGCCATCAGCGACCAAGGACAGTCCTCTGGAAACACCATATATTTT.

This chain links TRBV2 with TRBJ1-5; perhaps TRBD1 as D (6 bases). V lost 6 bases to trimming and J lost 6 bases, with 18 bases between them. Germline loops: CDR1 SNHLY, CDR2 FYNNEI. The CDR3 covers 15 residues. CDR3: CASRGAGGDRQPQHF. The CDR3 bases are TGTGCCAGCAGAGGAGCCGGGGGCGATCGTCAGCCCCAGCATTTT. The variable domain in full, with the rest retrieved from reference TRBV2 and TRBJ1-5, is EPEVTQTPSHQVTQMGQEVILRCVPISNHLYFYWYRQILGQKVEFLVSFYNNEISEKSEIFDDQFSVERPDGSNFTLKIRSTKLEDSAMYFCASRGAGGDRQPQHFGDGTRLSIL.

This clonotype was observed a handful of times. The gene calls are TRBV5-4 and TRBJ2-5; TRBD2 matches at 9 bases. V lost 2 bases to trimming and J lost 5 bases; unmatched junction nucleotides: 10. The germline CDR1 and CDR2 sequences are SGHNT and YYREEE (reference sequence). The CDR3 totals 16 residues. The DNA of the CDR3 is TGTGCCAGCAGCTTCCCTAGCGGGATCGACGGGGAGACCCAGTACTTC. It translates to CASSFPSGIDGETQYF.

The genes are TRBV5-6 and TRBJ2-1; D possibly uses TRBD1 or TRBD2 (6 bases each). Trimming removed 1 base at V and 8 bases at J, with 13 bases between. There are 14 residues in the CDR3. The germline CDR1 and CDR2 sequences are SGHDT and YYEEEE. The CDR3: CASSLYGGEYEQFF. CDR3 bases: TGTGCCAGCAGCTTGTACGGGGGCGAGTATGAGCAGTTCTTC.

Ten or more counts support this clonotype. The DNA for the CDR3 is TGTGCCAGCAGCCGCCGGACAGAACAAGAGACCCAGTACTTC. This gives the protein CASSRRTEQETQYF. This sequence joins TRBV3-1 and TRBJ2-5; D is possibly TRBD1 (6 bases). The CDR3 extends over 14 amino acids. Looked up from germline, CDR1 is LGHDT and CDR2 is YNNKEL (reference sequence). The germline V and J ends were trimmed by 4 bases and 2 bases, with 11 bases remaining between them.

The V gene is TRBV2, the J gene TRBJ2-7, with TRBD2 identical over 9 bases. The CDR3 totals 13 residues. V shed 10 bases, J shed 7 bases, and the junction held 11 bases outside the gene matches. Germline V gene data show CDR1 as SNHLY and CDR2 as FYNNEI. CDR3 in amino acids: CANIAGAPFEQYF. The CDR3 DNA sequence: TGTGCCAACATAGCGGGAGCTCCGTTTGAGCAGTACTTC.

This clonotype has only a few counts. This rearrangement joins TRBV7-2 to TRBJ2-5; D is unclear. This CDR3 comprises 15 residues. Germline CDR1 and CDR2: SGHTA and FQGNSA. V dropped 1 base and J dropped 1 base, with 10 bases sitting between them. The CDR3 region is CASSLGGYIQETQYF. CDR3 in DNA: TGTGCCAGCAGCTTAGGTGGCTACATCCAAGAGACCCAGTACTTC.

This CDR3 is CASSYSKPEPSYEQYF. CDR3 nucleotides: TGTGCCAGCAGTTACTCGAAGCCGGAACCCTCCTACGAGCAGTACTTC. V and J are TRBV6-6 and TRBJ2-1, with unresolved D. With the DNA end fitting TRBJ2-7 better, the J assignment may be wrong. The CDR3 is 16 residues long. Germline lookup yields CDR1 MNHNY and CDR2 SVGAGI (reference sequence).